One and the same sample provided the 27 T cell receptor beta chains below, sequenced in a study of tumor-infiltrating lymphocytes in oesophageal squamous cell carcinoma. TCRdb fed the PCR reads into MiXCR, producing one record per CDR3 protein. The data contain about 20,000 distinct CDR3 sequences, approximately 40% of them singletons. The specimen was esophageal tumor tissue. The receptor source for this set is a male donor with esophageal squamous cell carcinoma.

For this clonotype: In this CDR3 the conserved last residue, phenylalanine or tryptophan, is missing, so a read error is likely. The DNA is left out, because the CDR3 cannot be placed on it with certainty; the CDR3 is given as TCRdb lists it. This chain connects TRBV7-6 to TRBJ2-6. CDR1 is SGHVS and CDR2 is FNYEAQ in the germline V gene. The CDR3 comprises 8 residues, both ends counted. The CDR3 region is CASSLSRA.

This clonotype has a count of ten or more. The chain's CDR3 is CASSSTGTRGETQYF. Written as DNA, the CDR3 is TGCGCCAGCAGCTCGACCGGGACTAGGGGGGAGACCCAGTACTTC. V is TRBV5-1 and J is TRBJ2-5, with TRBD2 identical over 8 bases. Trimming took 3 bases from V and 5 from J; bases not matched to a gene: 9. Per germline, CDR1 SGHRS and CDR2 YFSETQ. This CDR3 comprises 15 residues.

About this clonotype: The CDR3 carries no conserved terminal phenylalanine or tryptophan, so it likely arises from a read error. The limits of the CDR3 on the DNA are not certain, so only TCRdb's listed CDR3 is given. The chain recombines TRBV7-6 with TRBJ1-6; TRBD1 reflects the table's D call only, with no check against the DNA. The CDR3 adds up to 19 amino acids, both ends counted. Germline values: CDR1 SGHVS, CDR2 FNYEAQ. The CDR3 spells CASSLGGGGHSYNEQFFGP.

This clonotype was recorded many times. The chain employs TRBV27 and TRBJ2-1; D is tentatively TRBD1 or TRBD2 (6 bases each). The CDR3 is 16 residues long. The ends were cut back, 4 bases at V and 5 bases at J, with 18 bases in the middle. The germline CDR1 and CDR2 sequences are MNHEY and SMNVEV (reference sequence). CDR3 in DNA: TGTGCCAGCAGTTCTTATACGGGGGCCATAAACAATGAGCAGTTCTTC. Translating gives CASSSYTGAINNEQFF.

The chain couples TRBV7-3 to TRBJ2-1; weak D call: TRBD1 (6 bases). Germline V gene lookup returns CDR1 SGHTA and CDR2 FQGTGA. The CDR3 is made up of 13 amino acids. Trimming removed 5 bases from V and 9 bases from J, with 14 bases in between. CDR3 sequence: CASSIRATGEQFF. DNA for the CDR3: TGTGCCAGCAGCATTAGGGCGACAGGTGAGCAGTTCTTC. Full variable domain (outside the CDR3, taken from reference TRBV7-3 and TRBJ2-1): GAGVSQTPSNKVTEKGKYVELRCDPISGHTALYWYRQSLGQGPEFLIYFQGTGAADDSGLPNDRFFAVRPEGSVSTLKIQRTERGDSAVYLCASSIRATGEQFFGPGTRLTVL.

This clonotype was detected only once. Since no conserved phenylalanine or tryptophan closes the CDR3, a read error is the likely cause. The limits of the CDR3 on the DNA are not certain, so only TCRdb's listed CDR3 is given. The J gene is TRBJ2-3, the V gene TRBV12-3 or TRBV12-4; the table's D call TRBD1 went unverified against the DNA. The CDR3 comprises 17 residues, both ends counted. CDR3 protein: CASSWTGSYGYTFGSGT.

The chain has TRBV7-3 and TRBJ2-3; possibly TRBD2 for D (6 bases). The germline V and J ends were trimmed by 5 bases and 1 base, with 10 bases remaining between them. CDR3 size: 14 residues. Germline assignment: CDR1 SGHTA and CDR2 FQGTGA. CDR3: CASSRTGGTDTQYF. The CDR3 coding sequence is TGTGCCAGCAGCCGAACGGGGGGCACAGATACGCAGTATTTT. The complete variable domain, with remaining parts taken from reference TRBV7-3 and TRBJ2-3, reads GAGVSQTPSNKVTEKGKYVELRCDPISGHTALYWYRQSLGQGPEFLIYFQGTGAADDSGLPNDRFFAVRPEGSVSTLKIQRTERGDSAVYLCASSRTGGTDTQYFGPGTRLTVL.

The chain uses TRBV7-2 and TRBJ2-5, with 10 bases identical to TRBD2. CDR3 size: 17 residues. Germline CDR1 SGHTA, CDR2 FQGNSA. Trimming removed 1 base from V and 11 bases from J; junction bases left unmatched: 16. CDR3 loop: CASSLGAGGRHHNEQYF. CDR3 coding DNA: TGTGCCAGCAGCTTAGGAGCGGGAGGGCGCCATCACAATGAGCAGTACTTC.

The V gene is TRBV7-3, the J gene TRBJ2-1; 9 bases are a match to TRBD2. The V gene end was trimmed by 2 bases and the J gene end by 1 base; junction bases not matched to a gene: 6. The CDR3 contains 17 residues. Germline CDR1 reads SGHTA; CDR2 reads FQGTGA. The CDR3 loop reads CASSLAGGPISYNEQFF. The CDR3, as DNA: TGTGCCAGCAGCTTAGCGGGGGGGCCTATTTCCTACAATGAGCAGTTCTTC.

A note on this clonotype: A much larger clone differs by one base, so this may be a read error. The CDR3 DNA sequence: TGTGCCAGCACCCTACGAGGCGGGAGGACCCGAGAGCAGTACTTC. This encodes CASTLRGGRTREQYF. The chain recombines TRBV6-6 with TRBJ2-5; TRBD2 aligns across 8 bases. This CDR3 region has 15 residues. The V and J ends lost 7 bases and 11 bases, in that order; junction bases with no gene match: 18. The germline CDR1 and CDR2 sequences are MNHNY and SVGAGI (reference sequence).

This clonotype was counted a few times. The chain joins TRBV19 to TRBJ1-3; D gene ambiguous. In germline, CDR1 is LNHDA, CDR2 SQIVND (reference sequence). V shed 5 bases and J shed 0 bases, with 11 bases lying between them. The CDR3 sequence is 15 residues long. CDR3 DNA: TGTGCCAGTAGTCTCGACGGGAGCTCTGGAAACACCATATATTTT. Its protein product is CASSLDGSSGNTIYF.

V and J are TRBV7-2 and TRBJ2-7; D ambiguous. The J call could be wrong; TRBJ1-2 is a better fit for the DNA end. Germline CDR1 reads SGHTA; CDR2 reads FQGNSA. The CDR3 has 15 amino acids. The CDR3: CASSLAGGSNYGYTF. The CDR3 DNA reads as TGTGCCAGCAGCTTAGCGGGAGGGAGTAACTATGGCTACACCTTC.

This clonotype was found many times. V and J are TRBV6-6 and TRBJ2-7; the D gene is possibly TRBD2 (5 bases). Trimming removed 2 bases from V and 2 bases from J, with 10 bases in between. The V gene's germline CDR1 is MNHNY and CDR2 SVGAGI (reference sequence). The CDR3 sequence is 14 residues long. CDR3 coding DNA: TGTGCCAGCAGTTACCGCGGGCTAACCTACGAGCAGTACTTC. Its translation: CASSYRGLTYEQYF.

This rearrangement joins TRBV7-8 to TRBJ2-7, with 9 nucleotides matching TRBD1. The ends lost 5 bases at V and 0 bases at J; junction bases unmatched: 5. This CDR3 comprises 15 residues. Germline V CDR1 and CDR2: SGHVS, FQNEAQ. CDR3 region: CASSEGQGPSYEQYF. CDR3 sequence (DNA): TGTGCCAGCAGCGAAGGACAGGGGCCCTCCTACGAGCAGTACTTC.

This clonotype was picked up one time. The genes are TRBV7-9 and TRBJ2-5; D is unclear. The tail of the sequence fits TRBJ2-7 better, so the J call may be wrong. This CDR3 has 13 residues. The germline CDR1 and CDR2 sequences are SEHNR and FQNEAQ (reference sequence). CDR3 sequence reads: CASSLFSEDEQYF. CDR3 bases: TGTGCCAGCAGCTTATTTAGTGAGGACGAGCAGTACTTC.

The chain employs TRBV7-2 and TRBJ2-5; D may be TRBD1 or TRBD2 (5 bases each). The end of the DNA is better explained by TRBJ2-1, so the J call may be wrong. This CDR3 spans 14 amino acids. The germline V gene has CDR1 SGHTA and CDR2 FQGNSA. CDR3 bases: TGTGCCAGCAGCCCACCCGGGACGGGCAATGAGCAGTTCTTC. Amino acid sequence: CASSPPGTGNEQFF.

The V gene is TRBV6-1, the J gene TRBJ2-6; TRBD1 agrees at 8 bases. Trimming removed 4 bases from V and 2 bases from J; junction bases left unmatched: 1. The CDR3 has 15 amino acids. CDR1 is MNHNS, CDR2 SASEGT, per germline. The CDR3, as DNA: TGTGCCAGCAGTGCGGACAGGGCTGGGGCCAACGTCCTGACTTTC. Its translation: CASSADRAGANVLTF.

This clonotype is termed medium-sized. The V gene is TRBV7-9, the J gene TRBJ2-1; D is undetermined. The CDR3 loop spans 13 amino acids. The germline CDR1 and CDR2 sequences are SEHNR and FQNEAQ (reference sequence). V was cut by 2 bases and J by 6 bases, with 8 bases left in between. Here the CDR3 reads CASSLQVGNEQFF. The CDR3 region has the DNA TGTGCCAGCAGCTTACAGGTTGGCAATGAGCAGTTCTTC.

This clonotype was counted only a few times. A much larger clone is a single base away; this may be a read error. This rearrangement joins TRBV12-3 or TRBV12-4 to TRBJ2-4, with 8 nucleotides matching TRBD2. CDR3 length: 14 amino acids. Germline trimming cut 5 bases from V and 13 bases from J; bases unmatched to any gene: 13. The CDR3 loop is CASSTSGGLNEQYF. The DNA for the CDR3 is TGTGCCAGCAGTACTAGCGGAGGTTTGAATGAGCAGTACTTC.

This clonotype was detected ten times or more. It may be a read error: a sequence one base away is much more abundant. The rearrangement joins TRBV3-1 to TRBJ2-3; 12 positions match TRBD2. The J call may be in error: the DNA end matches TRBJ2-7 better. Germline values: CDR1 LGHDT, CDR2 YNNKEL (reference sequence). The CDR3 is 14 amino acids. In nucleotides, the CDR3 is TGTGCCAGCAGTCCCGGACTAGCGGGAACTGAGCAGTACTTC. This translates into CASSPGLAGTEQYF.

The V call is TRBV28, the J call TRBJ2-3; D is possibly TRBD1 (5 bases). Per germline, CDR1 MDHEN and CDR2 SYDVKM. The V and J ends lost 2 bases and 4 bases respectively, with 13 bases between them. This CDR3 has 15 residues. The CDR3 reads CASSLQGSVSDTQYF. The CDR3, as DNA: TGTGCCAGCAGTTTACAGGGATCCGTCTCAGATACGCAGTATTTT.

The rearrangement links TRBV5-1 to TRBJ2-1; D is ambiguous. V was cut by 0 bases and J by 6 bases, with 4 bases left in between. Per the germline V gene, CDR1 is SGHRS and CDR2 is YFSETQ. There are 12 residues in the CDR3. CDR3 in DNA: TGCGCCAGCAGCTTGGCCGGCAATGAGCAGTTCTTC. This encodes CASSLAGNEQFF.

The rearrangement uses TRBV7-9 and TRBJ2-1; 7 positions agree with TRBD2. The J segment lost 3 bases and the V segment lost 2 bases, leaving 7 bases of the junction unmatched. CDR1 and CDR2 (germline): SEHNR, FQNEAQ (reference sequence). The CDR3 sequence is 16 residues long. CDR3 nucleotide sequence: TGTGCCAGCAGCTTATTTTCCGGCGGGAGCTACAATGAGCAGTTCTTC. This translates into CASSLFSGGSYNEQFF.

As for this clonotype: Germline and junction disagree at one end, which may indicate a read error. The CDR3 spells CASRGIYNSPLHF. In nucleotides, the CDR3 is TGTGCCAGCCGGGGGATTTATAATTCACCCCTCCACTTC. The genes are TRBV18 and TRBJ2-4, with D possibly TRBD2 on 6 matching bases. The germline CDR1 and CDR2 sequences are KGHSH and LQKENI. This CDR3 region has 13 residues.

This CDR3 is CSARSGTGWVNTEAFF. The CDR3 DNA sequence: TGCAGTGCCAGATCCGGGACAGGGTGGGTCAACACTGAAGCTTTCTTT. The V and J genes are TRBV20-1 and TRBJ1-1; 9 bases align to TRBD1. The V gene's germline CDR1 is DFQATT and CDR2 SNEGSKA (reference sequence). The CDR3 consists of 16 residues. J was trimmed by 2 bases and V by 6 bases; bases with no gene match: 13.

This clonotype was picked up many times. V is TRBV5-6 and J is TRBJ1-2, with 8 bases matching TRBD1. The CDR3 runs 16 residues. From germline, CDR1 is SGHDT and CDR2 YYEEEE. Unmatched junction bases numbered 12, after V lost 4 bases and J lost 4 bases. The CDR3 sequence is CASSAYPGGMGYGYTF. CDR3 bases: TGTGCCAGCAGCGCGTACCCAGGGGGCATGGGCTATGGCTACACCTTC.

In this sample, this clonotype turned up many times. CDR3 amino acids: CASSETSLDRGYFNTEAFF. DNA of the CDR3: TGTGCCAGCAGTGAGACCTCCCTCGACAGGGGTTATTTCAACACTGAAGCTTTCTTT. V and J are TRBV6-1 and TRBJ1-1; 8 positions agree with TRBD1. V lost 3 bases and J lost 2; bases outside the gene matches: 17. There are 19 residues in the CDR3. Germline-derived CDR1 and CDR2 are MNHNS and SASEGT.